The subject of this entry is one T cell receptor beta chain. Its antigen is undetermined. TCR beta CDR3 sequences were amplified from RNA transcripts. Using the HTBI primer set, a first-round RT-PCR was run on the TCR CDR3. TCRdb analysed the multiplex PCR reads with MiXCR anew, one entry per CDR3 protein. The table lists hundreds of thousands of distinct CDR3 sequences, around 25% of them singletons. PBMCs were sourced from about 10 ml fresh peripheral blood. The data derive from a study of T cells in Graves' hyperthyroidism and ophthalmopathy. Across the study: At the time of initial diagnosis and before any treatment, peripheral blood was collected. The study, taken as a whole, reports: With a median lead of around 6.7 months before onset, the model predicted ophthalmopathy. Most clonotypes that expanded in the thyroid above 0.001 also showed up in blood.

Looked up from germline, CDR1 is MNHNS and CDR2 is SASEGT. The CDR3 covers 15 residues. J was trimmed by 6 bases and V by 6 bases; bases with no gene match: 8. The TCR originated in a man aged 45-65 years with Graves' hyperthyroidism. The sequenced material came from blood. The chain is built from TRBV6-1 and TRBJ2-3; 11 positions agree with TRBD2. CDR3 sequence reads: CASRLSGRESDTQYF. For the CDR3, the DNA is TGTGCCAGCAGACTTAGCGGGAGGGAGAGTGATACGCAGTATTTT.